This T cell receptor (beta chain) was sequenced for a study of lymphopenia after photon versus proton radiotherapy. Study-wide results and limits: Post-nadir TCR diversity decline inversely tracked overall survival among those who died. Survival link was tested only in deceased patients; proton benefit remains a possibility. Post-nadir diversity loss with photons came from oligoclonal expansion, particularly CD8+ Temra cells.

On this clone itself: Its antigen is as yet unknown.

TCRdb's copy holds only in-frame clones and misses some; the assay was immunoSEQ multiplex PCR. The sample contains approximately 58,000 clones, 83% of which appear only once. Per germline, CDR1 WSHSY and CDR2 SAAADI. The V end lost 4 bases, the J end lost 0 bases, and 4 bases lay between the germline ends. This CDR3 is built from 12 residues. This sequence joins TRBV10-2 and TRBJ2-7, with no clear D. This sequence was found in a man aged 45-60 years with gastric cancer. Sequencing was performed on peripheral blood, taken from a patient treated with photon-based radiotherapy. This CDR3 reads CASSVYSYEQYF. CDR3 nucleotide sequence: TGCGCCAGCAGTGTATACTCCTACGAGCAGTACTTC.